This T cell receptor beta chain comes out of a study of blood T cells in healthy people across ages. General study findings and limits: Both higher diversity and more naive CD4+ cells marked long-lived donors when set against aged donors. Diversity of TCR beta per million T cells declined in a roughly linear way with age.

On this clonotype: Antigen specificity is unknown. Compared with germline, one end of the junction differs, possibly owing to a read error.

The study drew donors from healthy Caucasian individuals in Russia aged roughly 6 to 90. Researchers isolated at least 7 million PBMCs per sample. With a J-beta primer mix and a sample-barcoded 5' primer, a second PCR ran roughly 6 to 12 cycles. TCRdb redid the calling of the 5' RACE reads with MiXCR, one entry per CDR3 protein. Among approximately 800,000 distinct CDR3 sequences, 35% to 60% were seen once, and the ten largest hold around 18%. Germline loops: CDR1 SGHAT, CDR2 FQDESV (reference sequence). This CDR3 spans 15 amino acids. This TCR was sampled from a man older than 75 in good health. Sequenced material: blood. The chain is built from TRBV11-1 and TRBJ2-7; perhaps D is TRBD1 or TRBD2 (5 bases each). The CDR3 nucleotides are TGTGCCTGCAGCTTAAACCCAGGGAGCTCCTACGAGCAGTACTTC. Translation: CACSLNPGSSYEQYF.